This T cell receptor beta chain was identified in a study of blood T cell repertoires in COVID-19. Study background: There were acute and convalescent COVID-19 samples, and they came from the United States, Italy and Spain. The analysed material was cDNA or gDNA that came from T cells, B-cell-depleted T cells, or PBMCs.

A Seattle source enrolled patients during active infection and followed them longitudinally. Germline trimming cut 6 bases from V and 4 bases from J; bases unmatched to any gene: 7. This CDR3 is 15 amino acids long. Germline values: CDR1 SNHLY, CDR2 FYNNEI. The data were produced by immunoSEQ multiplex PCR, yet TCRdb's version contains in-frame clones alone and is incomplete. The sample holds approximately 240,000 clones; 83% are singletons and the top ten take 1.3%. The chain uses TRBV2 and TRBJ2-2; TRBD2 aligns across 8 bases. The source is a woman aged 25 to 45 with COVID-19, enrolled during active disease. Sequenced sample: peripheral blood. In DNA form, the CDR3 reads TGTGCCAGCAGCCCCCGGACTAGCAGCACCGGGGAGCTGTTTTTT. It yields the protein CASSPRTSSTGELFF.